The 3 T cell receptor beta chains listed next were all sequenced from one sample in a study of cytomegalovirus exposure and HLA in healthy donors. TCRdb keeps only in-frame clones here, not all; method: immunoSEQ multiplex PCR. The sample has 150,000 or so clones, over 80% seen once. Material for sequencing was PBMCs. The receptors come from a woman aged 25 to 39 in good health and CMV-seropositive.

The chain recombines TRBV5-4 with TRBJ1-2, with TRBD1 matching over 10 bases. Germline V gene sequence: CDR1 SGHNT, CDR2 YYREEE (reference sequence). The trim removed 5 bases at V and 3 bases at J, leaving 10 bases unmatched. The CDR3 spans 16 residues. The chain's CDR3 is CASRPLTGTGDYGYTF. CDR3 DNA: TGTGCCAGCAGACCATTAACCGGGACAGGGGACTATGGCTACACCTTC.

This clone has just one count. The gene calls are TRBV28 and TRBJ1-5; D is uncertain. CDR1 is MDHEN and CDR2 is SYDVKM in the germline V gene. CDR3 length equals 16 residues. V was cut by 1 base and J by 0 bases, with 10 bases left in between. The CDR3 here is CASSLSGIYSNQPQHF. The CDR3 DNA sequence: TGTGCCAGCAGTTTATCGGGGATCTATAGCAATCAGCCCCAGCATTTT.

V usage is TRBV9 and J usage is TRBJ2-5, with TRBD2 matching over 11 bases. V shed 3 bases, J shed 2 bases, and the junction held 6 bases outside the gene matches. Per the germline V gene, CDR1 is SGDLS and CDR2 is YYNGEE. This CDR3 comprises 16 residues. The CDR3 here is CASSDPGTSGQETQYF. The CDR3, as DNA: TGTGCCAGCAGCGACCCCGGGACTAGCGGACAAGAGACCCAGTACTTC.